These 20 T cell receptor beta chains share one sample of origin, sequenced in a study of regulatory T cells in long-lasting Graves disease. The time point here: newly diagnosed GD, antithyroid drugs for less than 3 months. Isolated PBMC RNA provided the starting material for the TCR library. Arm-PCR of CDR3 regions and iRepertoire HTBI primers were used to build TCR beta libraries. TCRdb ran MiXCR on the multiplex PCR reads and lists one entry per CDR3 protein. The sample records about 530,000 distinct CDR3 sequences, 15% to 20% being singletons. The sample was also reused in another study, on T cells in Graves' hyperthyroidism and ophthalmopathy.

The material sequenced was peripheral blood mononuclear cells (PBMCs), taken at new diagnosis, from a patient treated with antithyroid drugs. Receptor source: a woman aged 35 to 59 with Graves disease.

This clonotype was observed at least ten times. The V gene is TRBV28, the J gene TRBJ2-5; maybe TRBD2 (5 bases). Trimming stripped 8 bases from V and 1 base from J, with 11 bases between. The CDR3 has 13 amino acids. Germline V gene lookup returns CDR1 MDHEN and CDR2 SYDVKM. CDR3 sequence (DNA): TGTGCCAGCGGACCCGGAGGCCAAGAGACCCAGTACTTC. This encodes CASGPGGQETQYF.

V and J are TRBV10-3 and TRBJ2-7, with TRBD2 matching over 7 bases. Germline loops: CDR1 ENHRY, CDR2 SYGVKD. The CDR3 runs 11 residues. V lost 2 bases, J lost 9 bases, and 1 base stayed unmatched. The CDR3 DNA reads TGTGCCATCAGTGAGGCGGGGGTGCAGTACTTC. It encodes CAISEAGVQYF.

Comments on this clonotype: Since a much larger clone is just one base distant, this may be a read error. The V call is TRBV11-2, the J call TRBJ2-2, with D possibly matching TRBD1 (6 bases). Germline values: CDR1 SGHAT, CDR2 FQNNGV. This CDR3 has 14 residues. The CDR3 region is CASSSIRDTGELVF. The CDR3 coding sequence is TGTGCCAGCAGTTCCATTCGGGACACCGGGGAGCTGGTTTTT. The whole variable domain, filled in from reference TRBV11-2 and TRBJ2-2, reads EAGVAQSPRYKIIEKRQSVAFWCNPISGHATLYWYQQILGQGPKLLIQFQNNGVVDDSQLPKDRFSAERLKGVDSTLKIQPAKLEDSAVYLCASSSIRDTGELVFGEGSRLTVL.

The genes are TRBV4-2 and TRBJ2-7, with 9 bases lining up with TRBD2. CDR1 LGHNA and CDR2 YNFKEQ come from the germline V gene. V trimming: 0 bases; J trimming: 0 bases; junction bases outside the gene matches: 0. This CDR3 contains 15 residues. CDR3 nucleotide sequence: TGTGCCAGCAGCCAAGAGACTAGCGGCTCCTACGAGCAGTACTTC. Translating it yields CASSQETSGSYEQYF.

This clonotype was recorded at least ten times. The CDR3 DNA sequence: TGTGCCAGCAGTGGAGGGACCTTTTACGAGCAGTACTTC. Its translation: CASSGGTFYEQYF. This chain uses TRBV2 with TRBJ2-7; the D call may be TRBD1 or TRBD2 (5 bases each). Trimming removed 4 bases from V and 4 bases from J, with 11 bases in between. This CDR3 has 13 amino acids. Per the germline V gene, CDR1 is SNHLY and CDR2 is FYNNEI.

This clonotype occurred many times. Here the CDR3 reads CASSLEGVAYEQYF. The CDR3 DNA sequence: TGTGCCAGCAGTTTGGAGGGGGTCGCCTACGAGCAGTACTTC. The chain joins TRBV12-3 or TRBV12-4 to TRBJ2-7; D possibly matches TRBD1 or TRBD2 (6 bases each). V dropped 3 bases and J dropped 2 bases, with 11 bases sitting between them. The CDR3 contains 14 residues.

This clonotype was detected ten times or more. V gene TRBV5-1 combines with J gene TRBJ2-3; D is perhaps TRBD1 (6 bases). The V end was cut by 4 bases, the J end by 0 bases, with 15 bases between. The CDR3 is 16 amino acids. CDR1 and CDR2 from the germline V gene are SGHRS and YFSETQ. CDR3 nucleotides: TGCGCCAGCAGCAATCAACAGGGATCTAGCACAGATACGCAGTATTTT. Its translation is CASSNQQGSSTDTQYF.

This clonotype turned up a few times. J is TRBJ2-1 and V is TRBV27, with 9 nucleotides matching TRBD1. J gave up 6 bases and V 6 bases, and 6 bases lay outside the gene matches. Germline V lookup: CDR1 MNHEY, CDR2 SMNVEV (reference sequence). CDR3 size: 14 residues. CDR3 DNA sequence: TGTGCCAGCAGCTGGACAGGGGTTCTCAATGAGCAGTTCTTC. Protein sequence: CASSWTGVLNEQFF.

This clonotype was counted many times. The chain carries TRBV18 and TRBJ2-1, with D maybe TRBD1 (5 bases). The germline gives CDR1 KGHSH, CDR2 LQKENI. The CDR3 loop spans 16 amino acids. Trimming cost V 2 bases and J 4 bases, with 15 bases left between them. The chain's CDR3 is CASSPSLGAVYNEQFF. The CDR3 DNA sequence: TGTGCCAGCTCACCAAGTCTAGGGGCAGTTTACAATGAGCAGTTCTTC.

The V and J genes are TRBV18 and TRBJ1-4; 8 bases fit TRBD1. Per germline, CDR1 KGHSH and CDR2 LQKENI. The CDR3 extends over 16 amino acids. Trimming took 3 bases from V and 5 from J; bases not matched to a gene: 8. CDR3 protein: CASSPGQDNINEKLFF. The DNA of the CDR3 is TGTGCCAGCTCACCGGGACAGGATAATATAAATGAAAAACTGTTTTTT.

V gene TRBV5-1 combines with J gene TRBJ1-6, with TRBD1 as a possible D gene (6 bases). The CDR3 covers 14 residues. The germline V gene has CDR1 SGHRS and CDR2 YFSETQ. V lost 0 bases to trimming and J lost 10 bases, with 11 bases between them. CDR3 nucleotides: TGCGCCAGCAGCTTGGGGGCAGGGGAATCACCCCTCCACTTT. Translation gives CASSLGAGESPLHF.

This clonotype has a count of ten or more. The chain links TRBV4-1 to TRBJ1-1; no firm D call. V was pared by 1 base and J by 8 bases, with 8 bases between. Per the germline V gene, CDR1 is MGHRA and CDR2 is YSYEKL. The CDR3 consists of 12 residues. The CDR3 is CASSQGGLEAFF. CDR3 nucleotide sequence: TGCGCCAGCAGCCAAGGAGGCCTGGAAGCTTTCTTT.

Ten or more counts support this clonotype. The CDR3 DNA reads as TGTGCCAGCAGAGACAGGGGGTTGAACACTGAAGCTTTCTTT. It codes for CASRDRGLNTEAFF. This rearrangement joins TRBV2 to TRBJ1-1, with 9 nucleotides matching TRBD1. The CDR3 is 14 residues long. The V gene end was trimmed by 6 bases and the J gene end by 0 bases; junction bases not matched to a gene: 2. From germline, CDR1 is SNHLY and CDR2 FYNNEI.

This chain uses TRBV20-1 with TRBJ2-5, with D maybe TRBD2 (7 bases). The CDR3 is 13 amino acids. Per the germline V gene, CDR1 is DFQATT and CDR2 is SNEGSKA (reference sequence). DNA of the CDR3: TGCAGCACTAAGGGGGGGGGGCAAGAGACCCAGTACTTC. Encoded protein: CSTKGGGQETQYF.

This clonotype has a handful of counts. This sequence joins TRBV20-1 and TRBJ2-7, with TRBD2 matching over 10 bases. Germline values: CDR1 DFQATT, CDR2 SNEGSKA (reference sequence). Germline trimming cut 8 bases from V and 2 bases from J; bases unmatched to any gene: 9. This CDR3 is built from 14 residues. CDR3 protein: CSTLQRGGTYEQYF. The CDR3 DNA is TGCAGTACCCTCCAGCGGGGGGGAACCTACGAGCAGTACTTC.

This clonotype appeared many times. CDR3 nucleotides: TGTGCCAGCAGTAAAACAGGGGGTTTGAACACTGAAGCTTTCTTT. As protein: CASSKTGGLNTEAFF. The rearrangement links TRBV2 to TRBJ1-1; 8 nucleotides align to TRBD1. CDR1 is SNHLY, CDR2 FYNNEI, per germline. Trimming cost V 5 bases and J 0 bases; bases outside gene matches: 5. The CDR3 has 15 residues.

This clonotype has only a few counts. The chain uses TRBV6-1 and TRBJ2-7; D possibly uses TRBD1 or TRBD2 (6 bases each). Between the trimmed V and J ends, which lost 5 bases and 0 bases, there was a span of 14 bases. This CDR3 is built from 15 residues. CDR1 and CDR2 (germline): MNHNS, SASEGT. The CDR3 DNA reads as TGTGCCAGCAGTAACCCCCCGGGGGCCTCCTACGAGCAGTACTTC. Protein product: CASSNPPGASYEQYF.

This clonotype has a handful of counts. The CDR3 region has the DNA TGTGCCAGTAGTCCGATACCTGGGGCCAACGTCCTGACTTTC. It translates to CASSPIPGANVLTF. This chain joins TRBV19 and TRBJ2-6; D gene uncertain. Germline V gives CDR1 LNHDA, CDR2 SQIVND (reference sequence). The CDR3 contains 14 residues. Between the trimmed V and J ends, which lost 5 bases and 2 bases, there was a span of 7 bases.

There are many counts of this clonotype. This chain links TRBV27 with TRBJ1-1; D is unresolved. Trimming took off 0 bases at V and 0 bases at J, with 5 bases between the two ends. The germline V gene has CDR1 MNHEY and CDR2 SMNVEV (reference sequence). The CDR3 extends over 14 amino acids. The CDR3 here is CASSLSMMNTEAFF. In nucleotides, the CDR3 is TGTGCCAGCAGTTTATCGATGATGAACACTGAAGCTTTCTTT.

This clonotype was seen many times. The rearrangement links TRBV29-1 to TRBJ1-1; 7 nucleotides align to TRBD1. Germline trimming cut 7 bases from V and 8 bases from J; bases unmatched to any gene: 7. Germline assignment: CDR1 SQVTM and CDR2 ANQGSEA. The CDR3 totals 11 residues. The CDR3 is CSADRVLEAFF. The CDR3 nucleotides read TGCAGCGCCGACAGGGTTCTCGAAGCTTTCTTT. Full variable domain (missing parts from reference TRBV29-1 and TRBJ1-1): SAVISQKPSRDICQRGTSLTIQCQVDSQVTMMFWYRQQPGQSLTLIATANQGSEATYESGFVIDKFPISRPNLTFSTLTVSNMSPEDSSIYLCSADRVLEAFFGQGTRLTVV.